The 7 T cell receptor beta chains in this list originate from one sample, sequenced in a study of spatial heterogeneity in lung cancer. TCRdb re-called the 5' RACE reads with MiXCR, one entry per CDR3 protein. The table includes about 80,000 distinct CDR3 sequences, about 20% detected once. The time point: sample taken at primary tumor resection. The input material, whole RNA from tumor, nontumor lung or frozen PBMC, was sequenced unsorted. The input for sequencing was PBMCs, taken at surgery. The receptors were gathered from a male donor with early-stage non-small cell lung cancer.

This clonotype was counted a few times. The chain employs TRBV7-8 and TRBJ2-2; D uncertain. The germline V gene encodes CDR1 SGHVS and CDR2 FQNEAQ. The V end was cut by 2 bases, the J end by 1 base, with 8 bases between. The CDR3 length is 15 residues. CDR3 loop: CASSLQPLNTGELFF. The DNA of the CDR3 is TGTGCCAGCAGCTTACAACCACTGAACACCGGGGAGCTGTTTTTT.

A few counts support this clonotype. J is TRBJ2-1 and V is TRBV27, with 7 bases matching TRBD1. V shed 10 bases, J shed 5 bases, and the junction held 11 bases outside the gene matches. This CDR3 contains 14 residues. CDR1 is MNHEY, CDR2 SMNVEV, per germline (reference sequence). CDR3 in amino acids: CATSKGAIHNEQFF. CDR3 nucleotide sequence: TGTGCCACCTCCAAGGGGGCTATACACAATGAGCAGTTCTTC.

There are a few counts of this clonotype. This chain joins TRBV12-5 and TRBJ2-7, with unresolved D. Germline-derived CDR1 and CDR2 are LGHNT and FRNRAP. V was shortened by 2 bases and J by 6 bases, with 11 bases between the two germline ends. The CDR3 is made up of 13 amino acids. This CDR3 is CASGLYGKIEQYF. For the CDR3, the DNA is TGTGCTAGTGGTTTGTACGGTAAGATCGAGCAGTACTTC.

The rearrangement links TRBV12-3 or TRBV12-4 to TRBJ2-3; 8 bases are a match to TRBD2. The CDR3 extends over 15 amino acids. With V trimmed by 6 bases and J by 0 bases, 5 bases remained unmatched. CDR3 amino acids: CASSTGGLSTDTQYF. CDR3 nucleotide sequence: TGTGCCAGCAGCACGGGGGGGCTCAGCACAGATACGCAGTATTTT.

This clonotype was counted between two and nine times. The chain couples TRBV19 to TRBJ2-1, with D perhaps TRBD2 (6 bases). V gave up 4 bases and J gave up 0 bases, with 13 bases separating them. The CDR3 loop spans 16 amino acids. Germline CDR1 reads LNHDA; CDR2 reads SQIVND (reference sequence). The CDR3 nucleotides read TGTGCCAGTAGTAGGGGACTTTCCAGCTCCTACAATGAGCAGTTCTTC. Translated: CASSRGLSSSYNEQFF.

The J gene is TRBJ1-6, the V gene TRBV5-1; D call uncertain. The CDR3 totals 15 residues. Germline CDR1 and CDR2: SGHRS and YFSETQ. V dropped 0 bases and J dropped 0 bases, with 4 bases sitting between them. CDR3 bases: TGCGCCAGCAGCTTGGGGTTCTCCTATAATTCACCCCTCCACTTT. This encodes CASSLGFSYNSPLHF.

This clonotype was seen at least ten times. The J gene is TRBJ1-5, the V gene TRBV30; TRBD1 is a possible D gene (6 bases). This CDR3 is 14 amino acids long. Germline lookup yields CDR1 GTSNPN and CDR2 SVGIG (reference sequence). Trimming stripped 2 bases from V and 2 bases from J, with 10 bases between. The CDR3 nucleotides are TGTGCCTGGAGTACAGGGAACGGCAATCAGCCCCAGCATTTT. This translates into CAWSTGNGNQPQHF.